This T cell receptor beta chain was documented in a study of patients and donors after allogeneic stem cell transplantation. There are 15 residues in the CDR3. In germline, CDR1 is SQVTM, CDR2 ANQGSEA. V gave up 6 bases and J gave up 6 bases; unmatched junction bases: 11. TCRdb re-called the RT-PCR reads through MiXCR, storing one row per CDR3 protein. The sample contains around 200,000 distinct CDR3 sequences, less than 50% of which appear only once. Input material: blood, either unsorted or a sorted T cell fraction (not recorded which). The chain carries TRBV29-1 and TRBJ2-2; 9 nucleotides line up with TRBD1. The TCR was taken from a human donor who was either an allogeneic HSCT recipient or a stem cell or donor lymphocyte infusion donor (not recorded which). It is not recorded whose cells these are; they may come from a transplant donor. The DNA for the CDR3 is TGCAGCGTGGGTACGGGACAGGGCTTCGCCGGGGAGCTGTTTTTT. Protein: CSVGTGQGFAGELFF.